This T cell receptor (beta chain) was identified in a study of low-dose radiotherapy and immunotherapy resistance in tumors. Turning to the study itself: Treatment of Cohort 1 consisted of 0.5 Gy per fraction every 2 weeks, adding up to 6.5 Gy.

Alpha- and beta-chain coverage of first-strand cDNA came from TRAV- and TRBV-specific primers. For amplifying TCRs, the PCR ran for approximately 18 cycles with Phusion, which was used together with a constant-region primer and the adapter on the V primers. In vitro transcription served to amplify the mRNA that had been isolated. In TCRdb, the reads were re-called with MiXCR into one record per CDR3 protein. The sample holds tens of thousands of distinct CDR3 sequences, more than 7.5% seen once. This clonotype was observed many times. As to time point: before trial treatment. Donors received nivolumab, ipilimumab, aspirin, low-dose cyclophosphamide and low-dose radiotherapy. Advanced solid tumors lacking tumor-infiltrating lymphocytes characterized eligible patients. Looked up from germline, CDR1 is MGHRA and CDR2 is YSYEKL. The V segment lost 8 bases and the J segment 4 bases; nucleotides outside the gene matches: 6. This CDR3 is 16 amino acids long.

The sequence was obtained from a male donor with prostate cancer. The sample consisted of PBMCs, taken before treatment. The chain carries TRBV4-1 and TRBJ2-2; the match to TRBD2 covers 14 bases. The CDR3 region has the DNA TGCGCCAGCTCCGGGACTAGCGGGAGCGTCACCGGGGAGCTGTTTTTT. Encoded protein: CASSGTSGSVTGELFF.